Sequencing of this TCR beta chain was carried out in a study of cytomegalovirus exposure and HLA in healthy donors. The PCR made use of 60 Vbeta and 13 Jbeta primers. TCRdb keeps only in-frame clones here, not all; method: immunoSEQ multiplex PCR. The sample yields approximately 210,000 clones, around 81% seen once. J lost 5 bases, V lost 1 base, and 12 bases had no gene match. The CDR3 totals 17 residues. Looked up from germline, CDR1 is SGHTA and CDR2 is FQGNSA. The V call is TRBV7-2, the J call TRBJ2-3, with 7 bases aligning to TRBD2. The sequence came from a man aged 18 to 29 in good health and CMV-seronegative. Sequencing was performed on PBMCs. CDR3 region: CASSLDYTSAAGDTQYF. Written as DNA, the CDR3 is TGTGCCAGCAGCTTAGACTATACTAGCGCGGCAGGAGATACGCAGTATTTT.